Below, 30 T cell receptor beta chains from the same sample are listed, as sequenced in a study of OX40 agonist ivuxolimab in advanced cancers. The repertoire was sequenced with immunoSEQ multiplex PCR; TCRdb's copy has only in-frame clones and lacks some. The table records some 15,000 clones, about 77% of them present only once. The sequenced sample was CD4+ or CD8+ T cells sorted from blood, obtained in a trial of the OX40 agonist ivuxolimab. These receptors all stem from an adult with an advanced solid tumor such as melanoma, head and neck, liver or kidney cancer.

The chain links TRBV23-1 to TRBJ2-2, with TRBD2 matching 14 bases. TRBV23-1 is filed as an ORF, its function uncertain. The CDR3 is 18 residues long. V lost 5 bases to trimming and J lost 7 bases; unmatched junction nucleotides: 12. The CDR3 nucleotides read TGCGCCAGCAGTAATGCCGGGACTAGCGGGAGTTGGGGCGGGGAGCTGTTTTTT. This encodes CASSNAGTSGSWGGELFF.

This chain connects TRBV9 to TRBJ1-4, with D hard to call. The CDR3 is 12 residues long. Germline V CDR1 and CDR2: SGDLS, YYNGEE. Trimming removed 4 bases from V and 10 bases from J, with 11 bases in between. As DNA, the CDR3 is TGTGCCAGCAGCTCCGGAACTTCAAAACTGTTTTTT. It yields the protein CASSSGTSKLFF. The variable domain in full, completed from reference TRBV9 and TRBJ1-4, reads DSGVTQTPKHLITATGQRVTLRCSPRSGDLSVYWYQQSLDQGLQFLIQYYNGEERAKGNILERFSAQQFPDLHSELNLSSLELGDSALYFCASSSGTSKLFFGSGTQLSVL.

In nucleotides, the CDR3 is TGTGCCAGCAGCTTGGCCGCGAGAGAGCAGTACTTC. Residues: CASSLAAREQYF. The chain combines TRBV5-6 with TRBJ2-7; D is uncertain. V was pared by 0 bases and J by 7 bases, with 8 bases between. CDR1 is SGHDT and CDR2 is YYEEEE in the germline V gene. The CDR3 is made up of 12 amino acids.

As concerns this clone: One junction end disagrees with the germline gene, perhaps due to a read error. J is TRBJ1-4 and V is TRBV5-4; D uncertain. The CDR3 runs to 15 residues. Germline V gene lookup returns CDR1 SGHNT and CDR2 YYREEE (reference sequence). DNA for the CDR3: TGCGCCAGCAGCTTGGGGTATGGAGCTAATGAAAAACTGTTTTTT. This encodes CASSLGYGANEKLFF.

J is TRBJ2-5 and V is TRBV9; D gene ambiguous. This CDR3 has 12 residues. In germline, CDR1 is SGDLS, CDR2 YYNGEE. Trimming left V 3 bases short and J 7 bases short, with 10 bases between. The CDR3 loop is CASSALEGTQYF. DNA of the CDR3: TGTGCCAGCAGCGCTCTTGAAGGGACCCAGTACTTC. The full variable domain, in which reference TRBV9 and TRBJ2-5 provide the parts outside the CDR3, is DSGVTQTPKHLITATGQRVTLRCSPRSGDLSVYWYQQSLDQGLQFLIQYYNGEERAKGNILERFSAQQFPDLHSELNLSSLELGDSALYFCASSALEGTQYFGPGTRLLVL.

The rearrangement links TRBV7-2 to TRBJ2-7; no firm D call. The CDR3 length is 13 residues. The V and J ends lost 1 base and 6 bases respectively, with 10 bases between them. From germline, CDR1 is SGHTA and CDR2 FQGNSA. The CDR3 region is CASSLDSASEQYF. In DNA, the CDR3 is TGTGCCAGCAGCTTAGATTCAGCGTCCGAGCAGTACTTC.

The V gene is TRBV6-5, the J gene TRBJ2-7, with a possible D match to TRBD2 (5 bases). V was trimmed by 3 bases and J by 2 bases, leaving 17 bases between them. Germline V gene lookup returns CDR1 MNHEY and CDR2 SVGAGI. This CDR3 has 16 amino acids. CDR3 residues: CASSYNYGGQAYEQYF. CDR3 sequence (DNA): TGTGCCAGCAGTTATAACTACGGCGGGCAAGCCTACGAGCAGTACTTC.

In this sample, this clone turned up once. The chain is built from TRBV11-2 and TRBJ1-1, with D perhaps matching TRBD1 (5 bases). V was shortened by 3 bases and J by 5 bases, with 13 bases between the two germline ends. This CDR3 has 14 amino acids. CDR1 is SGHAT and CDR2 is FQNNGV in the germline V gene. This chain's CDR3 is CASSFRWGGTEAFF. CDR3 nucleotides: TGTGCCAGCAGCTTCCGATGGGGGGGGACTGAAGCTTTCTTT.

The V and J genes are TRBV18 and TRBJ2-1; D is ambiguous. The germline gives CDR1 KGHSH, CDR2 LQKENI. The CDR3 has 14 amino acids. V lost 3 bases and J lost 4, with 10 bases in between. The CDR3 is CASSPTAVYNEQFF. CDR3 DNA: TGTGCCAGCTCACCTACGGCGGTTTACAATGAGCAGTTCTTC.

This clone has a handful of counts. This may be a read error: a much more frequent sequence differs by one nucleotide. The same CDR3 also results from other DNA sequences found in this sample. The chain couples TRBV11-2 to TRBJ2-1, with D maybe TRBD2 (5 bases). The CDR3 sequence is 13 residues long. CDR1 and CDR2 (germline): SGHAT, FQNNGV. Trimming shortened V by 2 bases and J by 6 bases, and 8 bases separated the two germline ends. The CDR3 loop is CASSLSSLNEQFF. The CDR3 bases are TGTGCCAGCAGCTTATCTAGCCTCAATGAGCAGTTCTTC.

This clone was counted a single time. V and J are TRBV7-9 and TRBJ1-2; D unclear. The V gene lost 4 bases and the J gene lost 5 bases, with 8 bases spanning the gap. The germline V gene has CDR1 SEHNR and CDR2 FQNEAQ (reference sequence). This CDR3 contains 12 residues. The CDR3 nucleotides are TGTGCCAGCAGCTCACAGAGATATGGCTACACCTTC. Translated: CASSSQRYGYTF.

As DNA, the CDR3 is TGTGCCAGCAGCTCAGTCCTTGGGACAGGATCTAGCACAGATACGCAGTATTTT. Residues: CASSSVLGTGSSTDTQYF. V gene TRBV7-9 combines with J gene TRBJ2-3, with 8 bases matching TRBD1. J lost 0 bases, V lost 4 bases, and 12 bases had no gene match. This CDR3 has 18 amino acids. Germline loops: CDR1 SEHNR, CDR2 FQNEAQ (reference sequence).

The chain employs TRBV29-1 and TRBJ2-7, with 7 bases fitting TRBD2. The ends lost 4 bases at V and 5 bases at J; junction bases unmatched: 8. The V gene's germline CDR1 is SQVTM and CDR2 ANQGSEA. This CDR3 contains 13 residues. DNA for the CDR3: TGCAGCGTTGGGGGGAGGGAACATGACGAGCAGTACTTC. Its translation is CSVGGREHDEQYF.

The chain has TRBV7-8 and TRBJ2-5; TRBD2 agrees at 9 bases. The CDR3 totals 16 residues. Germline CDR1 reads SGHVS; CDR2 reads FQNEAQ. V shed 4 bases, J shed 5 bases, and the junction held 11 bases outside the gene matches. Here the CDR3 reads CASSSSGLAGDETQYF. CDR3 sequence (DNA): TGTGCCAGCAGCTCGTCGGGACTAGCCGGTGACGAGACCCAGTACTTC.

This sequence joins TRBV28 and TRBJ1-2; the D gene is possibly TRBD1 (5 bases). CDR3 size: 18 residues. With 4 bases removed from V and 8 bases from J, the gap between germline ends came to 29 bases. Per germline, CDR1 MDHEN and CDR2 SYDVKM. CDR3 loop: CASSSLRLRGGIWGGYTF. The DNA of the CDR3 is TGTGCCAGCAGTTCTCTAAGGCTGAGGGGCGGGATTTGGGGAGGCTACACCTTC.

The chain couples TRBV5-3 to TRBJ2-5; D unresolved. TRBV5-3 has ORF status, its function being uncertain. Trimming stripped 5 bases from V and 5 bases from J, with 19 bases between. CDR3 length equals 15 residues. This chain's CDR3 is CARSGQHGLSETQYF. CDR3 DNA: TGTGCCAGAAGTGGGCAGCACGGTTTATCGGAGACCCAGTACTTC.

This chain joins TRBV2 and TRBJ2-1; D call uncertain. This CDR3 region has 12 residues. V was trimmed by 5 bases and J by 6 bases, leaving 8 bases between them. Looked up from germline, CDR1 is SNHLY and CDR2 is FYNNEI. The CDR3 DNA sequence: TGTGCCAGCAGTCCCAGAATCAATGAGCAGTTCTTC. Translated: CASSPRINEQFF.

The rearrangement joins TRBV2 to TRBJ2-5; 8 bases are a match to TRBD1. The V and J ends lost 3 bases and 3 bases, in that order; junction bases with no gene match: 3. Germline loops: CDR1 SNHLY, CDR2 FYNNEI. There are 14 residues in the CDR3. CDR3 amino acids: CASSDPDREETQYF. The CDR3 DNA reads as TGTGCCAGCAGTGATCCGGACAGGGAAGAGACCCAGTACTTC. Supplemented by reference TRBV2 and TRBJ2-5, the full variable domain reads EPEVTQTPSHQVTQMGQEVILRCVPISNHLYFYWYRQILGQKVEFLVSFYNNEISEKSEIFDDQFSVERPDGSNFTLKIRSTKLEDSAMYFCASSDPDREETQYFGPGTRLLVL.

The chain links TRBV4-1 to TRBJ2-7; 15 positions match TRBD2. The CDR3 runs 18 residues. The ends lost 5 bases at V and 0 bases at J; junction bases unmatched: 8. Germline V lookup: CDR1 MGHRA, CDR2 YSYEKL. The CDR3: CASSSTGLAGGPSYEQYF. Written as DNA, the CDR3 is TGCGCCAGCAGCTCTACGGGACTAGCGGGAGGACCCTCCTACGAGCAGTACTTC.

The rearrangement uses TRBV7-9 and TRBJ2-7; D call uncertain. The CDR3 extends over 12 amino acids. The ends were cut back, 5 bases at V and 6 bases at J, with 11 bases in the middle. CDR1 and CDR2 (germline): SEHNR, FQNEAQ (reference sequence). CDR3 in amino acids: CASSPRKGEQYF. The DNA of the CDR3 is TGTGCCAGCAGCCCTCGGAAGGGCGAGCAGTACTTC.

V usage is TRBV2 and J usage is TRBJ2-1, with 8 bases fitting TRBD2. The CDR3 runs to 13 residues. The germline CDR1 and CDR2 sequences are SNHLY and FYNNEI. The junction had 6 bases not matched to a gene; V was cut back by 6 bases and J by 8 bases. The CDR3: CASSYGAGDEQFF. CDR3 sequence (DNA): TGTGCCAGCAGCTACGGAGCGGGAGATGAGCAGTTCTTC.

The chain couples TRBV9 to TRBJ2-7; D possibly matches TRBD1 or TRBD2 (5 bases each). V was clipped by 0 bases and J by 5 bases, with 18 bases between them. Germline V gene sequence: CDR1 SGDLS, CDR2 YYNGEE. This CDR3 spans 16 amino acids. DNA of the CDR3: TGTGCCAGCAGCGTAGGTGCGAGGGGAAGAGGCGACGAGCAGTACTTC. This translates into CASSVGARGRGDEQYF.

This rearrangement joins TRBV5-4 to TRBJ2-1; no reliable D call. Looked up from germline, CDR1 is SGHNT and CDR2 is YYREEE (reference sequence). This CDR3 has 12 amino acids. V was clipped by 2 bases and J by 6 bases, with 6 bases between them. This CDR3 is CASSFGPNEQFF. The CDR3 bases are TGTGCCAGCAGCTTTGGACCCAATGAGCAGTTCTTC.

This clone appeared once. The V gene is TRBV7-9, the J gene TRBJ2-1, with D possibly TRBD1 on 7 matching bases. Trimming stripped 7 bases from V and 8 bases from J, with 18 bases between. CDR1 is SEHNR and CDR2 is FQNEAQ in the germline V gene (reference sequence). The CDR3 length is 14 residues. CDR3 sequence reads: CASTTSNRGHEQFF. The CDR3, as DNA: TGTGCCAGCACCACTAGCAACAGGGGACATGAGCAGTTCTTC.

The V gene is TRBV7-9, the J gene TRBJ2-7, with TRBD2 identical over 13 bases. The CDR3 is 14 residues long. The germline V gene encodes CDR1 SEHNR and CDR2 FQNEAQ (reference sequence). Losses at the gene ends were 5 bases for V and 6 bases for J; bases not matched to a gene: 4. The CDR3 bases are TGTGCCAGCAGCCCCGGACTAGCGGGAGCCGAGCAGTACTTC. It codes for CASSPGLAGAEQYF.

For the CDR3, the DNA is TGCGCCAGCAGTGAGTGGGCGATAACAGATACGCAGTATTTT. This translates into CASSEWAITDTQYF. The V and J genes are TRBV10-1 and TRBJ2-3; D unresolved. CDR3 length: 14 amino acids. V lost 1 base, J lost 3 bases, and 8 bases lay in between. The V gene's germline CDR1 is WNHNN and CDR2 SYGVQD (reference sequence).

The chain recombines TRBV28 with TRBJ2-5; 16 nucleotides agree with TRBD2. Germline CDR1 and CDR2: MDHEN and SYDVKM. Trimming at V came to 7 bases and at J to 7 bases, leaving 18 bases not matched to a gene. CDR3 length: 19 amino acids. The CDR3 region is CASTPAGTSGRGNRGTQYF. CDR3 sequence (DNA): TGTGCCAGCACCCCGGCCGGGACTAGCGGGAGGGGAAACCGGGGGACCCAGTACTTC.

The gene calls are TRBV5-1 and TRBJ1-2, with D perhaps matching TRBD1 (6 bases). This CDR3 has 14 amino acids. The germline V gene encodes CDR1 SGHRS and CDR2 YFSETQ. Trimming shortened V by 6 bases and J by 2 bases, and 14 bases separated the two germline ends. The CDR3 spells CASTGATGNYGYTF. The CDR3 DNA reads TGCGCCAGCACGGGGGCCACAGGGAACTATGGCTACACCTTC.

The rearrangement joins TRBV21-1 to TRBJ2-7; no DNA check was done on the table's D call, TRBD2. TRBV21-1 is a known pseudogene. This CDR3 comprises 16 residues. The CDR3 here is CASPQRGGRTPYEQYF. The CDR3 DNA follows: TGTGCCAGTCCTCAAAGGGGCGGGAGGACCCCCTACGAGCAGTACTTC.

The chain uses TRBV13 and TRBJ1-1; the match to TRBD1 covers 7 bases. The V gene end was trimmed by 5 bases and the J gene end by 3 bases; junction bases not matched to a gene: 9. Germline V gives CDR1 PRHDT, CDR2 FYEKMQ (reference sequence). The CDR3 totals 15 residues. The CDR3 region has the DNA TGTGCCAGCAGCACCCCGGGACAGAGATACACTGAAGCTTTCTTT. Protein product: CASSTPGQRYTEAFF.